These 19 T cell receptor beta chains were all obtained from the same sample, sequenced in a study of OX40 agonist ivuxolimab in advanced cancers. Here immunoSEQ multiplex PCR was the method, and the copy in TCRdb shows in-frame clones only, minus some. The table shows tens of thousands of clones, with roughly nine tenths occurring only once. The sample was CD4+ or CD8+ T cells sorted from blood, taken in a trial of the OX40 agonist ivuxolimab. These TCRs come from an adult with an advanced solid tumor such as melanoma, head and neck, liver or kidney cancer.

This chain links TRBV7-9 with TRBJ2-3, with D unresolved. The CDR3 spans 12 residues. Germline V gene data show CDR1 as SEHNR and CDR2 as FQNEAQ (reference sequence). Between the trimmed V and J ends, which lost 5 bases and 2 bases, there was a span of 5 bases. This CDR3 is CASSPTTDTQYF. The CDR3 DNA reads TGTGCCAGCAGCCCGACCACAGATACGCAGTATTTT.

V is TRBV7-2 and J is TRBJ2-5; possible D gene TRBD2, 7 bases. The CDR3 is 15 residues long. The V gene lost 5 bases and the J gene lost 7 bases, with 20 bases spanning the gap. The germline CDR1 and CDR2 sequences are SGHTA and FQGNSA. In DNA form, the CDR3 reads TGTGCCAGCAGCCCTAGGGCGGTAGGGGGGGGGACCCAGTACTTC. Its protein product is CASSPRAVGGGTQYF.

A note on this clone: A read error may account for a junction end that differs from germline. This rearrangement joins TRBV7-7 to TRBJ2-5, with a tentative D call TRBD2 (7 bases). Germline assignment: CDR1 SSHAT and CDR2 FNYEAQ (reference sequence). The CDR3 loop spans 15 amino acids. DNA for the CDR3: TGTGCTAGCAGCCCCGGCAGGGGAGGGGGTGAGACCCAGTACTTC. The encoded protein is CASSPGRGGGETQYF.

The genes are TRBV6-1 and TRBJ2-3, with TRBD2 identical over 9 bases. The CDR3 runs to 16 residues. Germline V lookup: CDR1 MNHNS, CDR2 SASEGT. With V trimmed by 2 bases and J by 2 bases, 5 bases remained unmatched. The CDR3 region is CASSELSGRTTDTQYF. The CDR3 DNA reads as TGTGCCAGCAGTGAACTAAGCGGGAGGACCACAGATACGCAGTATTTT.

The chain employs TRBV2 and TRBJ1-3, with TRBD1 as a possible D gene (5 bases). Trimming removed 4 bases at V and 0 bases at J, with 10 bases between. The CDR3 length is 15 residues. Germline values: CDR1 SNHLY, CDR2 FYNNEI. The CDR3 DNA reads TGTGCCAGCAGTGCAGGGCCCCCCTCTGGAAACACCATATATTTT. Its protein is CASSAGPPSGNTIYF.

The V call is TRBV30, the J call TRBJ2-7, with D maybe TRBD1 (6 bases). This CDR3 comprises 13 residues. In germline, CDR1 is GTSNPN, CDR2 SVGIG (reference sequence). The ends were cut back, 2 bases at V and 7 bases at J, with 15 bases in the middle. The DNA for the CDR3 is TGTGCCTGGAGTACCCTCCAACAGGGAGAGCAGTACTTC. Its protein is CAWSTLQQGEQYF.

V gene TRBV20-1 combines with J gene TRBJ2-7, with D uncertain. Germline lookup yields CDR1 DFQATT and CDR2 SNEGSKA (reference sequence). Trimming removed 6 bases at V and 4 bases at J, with 10 bases between. This CDR3 spans 11 amino acids. Here the CDR3 DNA reads TGCAGTGCCCCTCGTGATTACGAGCAGTACTTC. Translating it yields CSAPRDYEQYF.

This clone was seen a few times. The V gene is TRBV28, the J gene TRBJ2-7; no definite D call. The CDR3 is made up of 11 amino acids. V was clipped by 5 bases and J by 3 bases, with 5 bases between them. The germline V gene encodes CDR1 MDHEN and CDR2 SYDVKM. DNA of the CDR3: TGTGCCAGCAGTGCCCTCTACGAGCAGTACTTC. Translating gives CASSALYEQYF.

This chain links TRBV4-1 with TRBJ2-1; tentative D call: TRBD2 (5 bases). In germline, CDR1 is MGHRA, CDR2 YSYEKL. V was trimmed by 0 bases and J by 0 bases, leaving 12 bases between them. This CDR3 contains 17 residues. In DNA form, the CDR3 reads TGCGCCAGCAGCCAAGATTTAAGGACTCCCTCCTACAATGAGCAGTTCTTC. Its translation is CASSQDLRTPSYNEQFF.

The chain combines TRBV4-2 with TRBJ1-2; a possible D gene is TRBD1 (6 bases). CDR3 size: 14 residues. Trimming left V 4 bases short and J 4 bases short, with 13 bases between. The V gene's germline CDR1 is LGHNA and CDR2 YNFKEQ. CDR3 in DNA: TGTGCCAGCAGCCGCCCCGGGACACCCTATGGCTACACCTTC. Translating gives CASSRPGTPYGYTF.

This chain connects TRBV11-1 to TRBJ2-7; 11 nucleotides match TRBD2. The CDR3 contains 16 residues. Germline CDR1 SGHAT, CDR2 FQDESV (reference sequence). The junction had 10 bases not matched to a gene; V was cut back by 8 bases and J by 1 base. DNA of the CDR3: TGTGCCAGCGATGGGGAGGGACTAGCGGCTTCCTACGAGCAGTACTTC. Residues: CASDGEGLAASYEQYF.

DNA of the CDR3: TGTGCCAGCAGTTGGGACAGGGTGTCATACGAGCAGTACTTC. It encodes CASSWDRVSYEQYF. The rearrangement links TRBV27 to TRBJ2-7, with TRBD1 matching over 9 bases. V shed 4 bases and J 4 bases; nucleotides not matched to a gene: 5. Germline lookup yields CDR1 MNHEY and CDR2 SMNVEV (reference sequence). This CDR3 has 14 amino acids.

The chain links TRBV5-1 to TRBJ2-5; the match to TRBD2 covers 11 bases. This CDR3 comprises 16 residues. V shed 0 bases and J 5 bases; nucleotides not matched to a gene: 6. Germline CDR1 reads SGHRS; CDR2 reads YFSETQ. This CDR3 is CASSLETSGTGETQYF. In nucleotides, the CDR3 is TGCGCCAGCAGCTTGGAGACTAGCGGGACCGGTGAGACCCAGTACTTC.

The CDR3 reads CASSLKFNRYEQYF. Written as DNA, the CDR3 is TGTGCCAGCAGTTTAAAATTCAACAGATACGAGCAGTACTTC. The chain uses TRBV27 and TRBJ2-7; unclear D gene. The germline V and J ends were trimmed by 2 bases and 4 bases, with 12 bases remaining between them. The germline V gene encodes CDR1 MNHEY and CDR2 SMNVEV (reference sequence). This CDR3 region has 14 residues.

The chain links TRBV5-4 to TRBJ2-3; D could derive from TRBD1 or TRBD2 (5 bases each). Trimming stripped 2 bases from V and 2 bases from J, with 12 bases between. Germline V CDR1 and CDR2: SGHNT, YYREEE (reference sequence). The CDR3 consists of 15 residues. Here the CDR3 reads CASSFKGPSTDTQYF. The CDR3 nucleotides read TGTGCCAGCAGCTTCAAGGGACCCTCCACAGATACGCAGTATTTT.

This chain links TRBV27 with TRBJ2-1, with unresolved D. The CDR3 totals 14 residues. Trimming shortened V by 9 bases and J by 15 bases, and 27 bases separated the two germline ends. Per germline, CDR1 MNHEY and CDR2 SMNVEV (reference sequence). The CDR3, as DNA: TGTGCCAGAGTTATGGGTGTCAATCTTAGTTGTCGGTTCTTC. Residues: CARVMGVNLSCRFF.

This clone was seen once. V usage is TRBV7-8 and J usage is TRBJ2-5; D not resolved. The DNA end lines up better with TRBJ2-7; the J call may be wrong. CDR1 and CDR2 (germline): SGHVS, FQNEAQ. The CDR3 is 13 residues long. The CDR3 loop reads CASSLQKPYEQYF. The CDR3 DNA is TGTGCCAGCAGCCTCCAAAAACCGTACGAGCAGTACTTC.

The rearrangement links TRBV19 to TRBJ2-2, with TRBD1 matching over 11 bases. CDR3 length equals 16 residues. Trimming removed 6 bases from V and 1 base from J; junction bases left unmatched: 4. Germline V gene data show CDR1 as LNHDA and CDR2 as SQIVND (reference sequence). The CDR3 DNA reads TGTGCCAGTAGGCCCGGGACAGGGGGGAACACCGGGGAGCTGTTTTTT. It codes for CASRPGTGGNTGELFF.

J is TRBJ1-3 and V is TRBV15; the D gene is possibly TRBD1 (6 bases). Germline CDR1 is LNHNV and CDR2 is YYDKDF (reference sequence). The V end lost 0 bases, the J end lost 15 bases, and 18 bases lay between the germline ends. The CDR3 is made up of 14 amino acids. The CDR3 region is CATSREGDRQAKYF. CDR3 nucleotides: TGTGCCACCAGCAGAGAAGGTGATCGACAGGCGAAATATTTT. The full variable domain, in which reference TRBV15 and TRBJ1-3 provide the parts outside the CDR3, is DAMVIQNPRYQVTQFGKPVTLSCSQTLNHNVMYWYQQKSSQAPKLLFHYYDKDFNNEADTPDNFQSRRPNTSFCFLDIRSPGLGDTAMYLCATSREGDRQAKYFGEGSWLTVV.